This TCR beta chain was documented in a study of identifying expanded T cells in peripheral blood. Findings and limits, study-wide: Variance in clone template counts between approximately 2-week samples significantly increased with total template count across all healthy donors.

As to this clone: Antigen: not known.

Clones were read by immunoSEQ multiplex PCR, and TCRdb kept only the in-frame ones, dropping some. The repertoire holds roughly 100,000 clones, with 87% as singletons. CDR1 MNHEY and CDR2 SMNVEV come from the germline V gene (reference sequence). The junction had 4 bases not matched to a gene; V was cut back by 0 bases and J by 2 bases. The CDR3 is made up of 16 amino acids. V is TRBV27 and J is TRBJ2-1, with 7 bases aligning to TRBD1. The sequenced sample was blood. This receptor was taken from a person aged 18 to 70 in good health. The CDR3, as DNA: TGTGCCAGCAGTTTATCGACAGGGTCCCCCTACAATGAGCAGTTCTTC. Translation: CASSLSTGSPYNEQFF.